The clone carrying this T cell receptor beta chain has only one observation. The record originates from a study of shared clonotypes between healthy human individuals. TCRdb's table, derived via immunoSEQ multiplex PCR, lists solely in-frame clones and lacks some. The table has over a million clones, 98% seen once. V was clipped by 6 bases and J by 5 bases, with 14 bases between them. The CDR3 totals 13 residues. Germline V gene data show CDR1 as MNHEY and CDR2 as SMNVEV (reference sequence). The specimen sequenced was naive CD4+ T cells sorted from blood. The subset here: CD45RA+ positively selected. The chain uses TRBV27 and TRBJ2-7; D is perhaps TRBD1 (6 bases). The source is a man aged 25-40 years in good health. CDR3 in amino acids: CASRPQGRNEQYF. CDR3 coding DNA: TGTGCCAGCAGACCACAGGGAAGAAACGAGCAGTACTTC.